This T cell receptor (beta chain) was found in a study of shared T cell receptors in the human thymus. Comments on this clone: A read error may produce the germline difference seen at one junction end.

The CDR3 consists of 16 residues. Germline CDR1 is MNHEY and CDR2 is SMNVEV (reference sequence). Assay: immunoSEQ multiplex PCR; the TCRdb copy retains only in-frame clones and omits some. The table lists 540,000 or so clones, around 82% of them singletons. The data were also submitted as part of a second study, on human thymus T cells. That paper states: The related literature has documented a marked overlap of thymic repertoires among unrelated individuals.

The sequenced sample was thymocytes. This receptor was taken from a boy younger than two with a congenital heart defect. This chain links TRBV27 with TRBJ2-3; the D gene is possibly TRBD2 (5 bases). The CDR3 loop reads CASGLAGRTLRDTQYF. The CDR3 DNA reads TGTGCCAGCGGTTTGGCGGGCCGAACCCTGAGGGATACGCAGTATTTT.